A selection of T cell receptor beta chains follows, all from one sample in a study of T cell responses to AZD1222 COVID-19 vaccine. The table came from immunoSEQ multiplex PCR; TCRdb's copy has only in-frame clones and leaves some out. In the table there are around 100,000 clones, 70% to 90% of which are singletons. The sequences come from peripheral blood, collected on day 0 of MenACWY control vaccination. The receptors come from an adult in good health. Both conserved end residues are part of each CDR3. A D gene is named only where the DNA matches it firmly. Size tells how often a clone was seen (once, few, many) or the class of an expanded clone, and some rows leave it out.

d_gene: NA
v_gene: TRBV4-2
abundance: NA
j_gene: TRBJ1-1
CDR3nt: TGTGCCAGCAGCCAAGAGGCCGGTCGAGAGACTGAAGCTTTCTTT
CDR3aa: CASSQEAGRETEAFF

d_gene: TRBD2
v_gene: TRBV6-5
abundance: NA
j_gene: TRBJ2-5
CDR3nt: TGTGCCAGCTCCAAAGCGGGGCCGGGGGAAGAGACCCAGTACTTC
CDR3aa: CASSKAGPGEETQYF

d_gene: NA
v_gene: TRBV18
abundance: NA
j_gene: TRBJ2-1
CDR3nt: TGTGCCAGCTCAGACGGGGGAGGTTCCTACAATGAGCAGTTCTTC
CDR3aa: CASSDGGGSYNEQFF

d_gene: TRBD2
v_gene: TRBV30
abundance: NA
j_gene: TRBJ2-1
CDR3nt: TGTGCCTGGAGTGTTTCGAGCGGGGCGCTCTACAATGAGCAGTTCTTC
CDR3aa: CAWSVSSGALYNEQFF

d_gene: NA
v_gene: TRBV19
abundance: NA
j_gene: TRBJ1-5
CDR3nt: TGTGCCAGTAGTATAGAGGCAGGGGAGCAGCCCCAGCATTTT
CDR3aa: CASSIEAGEQPQHF

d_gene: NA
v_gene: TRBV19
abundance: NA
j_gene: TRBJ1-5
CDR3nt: TGTGCCAGTAGTACCCGAAATCAGCCCCAGCATTTT
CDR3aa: CASSTRNQPQHF

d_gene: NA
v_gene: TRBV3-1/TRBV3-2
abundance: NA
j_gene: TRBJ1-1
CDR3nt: TGTGCCAGCAGCCAAGAGCGGGCAGGGCCGAACACTGAAGCTTTCTTT
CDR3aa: CASSQERAGPNTEAFF

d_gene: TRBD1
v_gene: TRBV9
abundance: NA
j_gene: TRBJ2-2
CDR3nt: TGTGCCAGCAGCGTAGCGGGACAGACGGAGCTGTTTTTT
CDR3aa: CASSVAGQTELFF

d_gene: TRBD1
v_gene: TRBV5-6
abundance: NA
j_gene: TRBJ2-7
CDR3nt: TGTGCCAGCAGGATGAACCGACAGGGGTACCACGAGCAGTACTTC
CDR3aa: CASRMNRQGYHEQYF

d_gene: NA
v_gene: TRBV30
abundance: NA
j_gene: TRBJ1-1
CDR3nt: TGTGCCTGGAGTTGGGGCAGCTTGGTAGCTTTCTTT
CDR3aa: CAWSWGSLVAFF

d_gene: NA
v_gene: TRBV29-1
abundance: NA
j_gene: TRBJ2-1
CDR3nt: TGCAGCGTTGAGGACGCGACGGGTACTAGTCAGTTCTTC
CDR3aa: CSVEDATGTSQFF

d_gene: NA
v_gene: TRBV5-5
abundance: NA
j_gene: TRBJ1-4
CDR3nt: TGTGCCAGCAGCTTGATCGGAAGGGAAAAACTGTTTTTT
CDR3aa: CASSLIGREKLFF

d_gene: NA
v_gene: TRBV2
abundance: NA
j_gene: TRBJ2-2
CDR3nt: TGTGCCAGCAGTGAACAGGGAACCGGGGAGCTGTTTTTT
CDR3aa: CASSEQGTGELFF

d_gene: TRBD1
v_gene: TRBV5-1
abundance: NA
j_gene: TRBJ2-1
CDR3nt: TGCGCCAGCAGCTCCGGACAGGGAGGAGACAATGAGCAGTTCTTC
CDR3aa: CASSSGQGGDNEQFF

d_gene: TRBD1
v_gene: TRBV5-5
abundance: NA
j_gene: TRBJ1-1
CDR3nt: TGTGCCAGCAGCGCACGACAGGGAGAGGAGGGCACTGAAGCTTTCTTT
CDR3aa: CASSARQGEEGTEAFF

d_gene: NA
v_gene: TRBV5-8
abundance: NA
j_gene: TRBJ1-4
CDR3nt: TGTGCCAGCAGCTCAGGGTCAACATCAACTAATGAAAAACTGTTTTTT
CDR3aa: CASSSGSTSTNEKLFF

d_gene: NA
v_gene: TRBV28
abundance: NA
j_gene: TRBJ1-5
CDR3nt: TGTGCCAGCAGTTCCAGGAATCAGCCCCAGCATTTT
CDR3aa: CASSSRNQPQHF

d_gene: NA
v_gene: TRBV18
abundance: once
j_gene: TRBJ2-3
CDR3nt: TGTGCCAGCTCGGATGACTACACAGATACGCAGTATTTT
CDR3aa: CASSDDYTDTQYF

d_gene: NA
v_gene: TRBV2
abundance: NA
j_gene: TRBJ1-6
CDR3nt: TGTGCCAGCAGTGAAGCTTCACGCTCCTATAATTCACCCCTCCACTTT
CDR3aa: CASSEASRSYNSPLHF

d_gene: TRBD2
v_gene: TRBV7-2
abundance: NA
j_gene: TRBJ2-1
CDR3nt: TGTGCCAGCAGCTCCTCCGGGACTAGCGGGAGACCAGACAATGAGCAGTTCTTC
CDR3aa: CASSSSGTSGRPDNEQFF

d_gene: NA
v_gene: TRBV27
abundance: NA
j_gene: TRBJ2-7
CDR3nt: TGTGCCAGCAGTAGGGGACCCCACTCCTACGAGCAGTACTTC
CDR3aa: CASSRGPHSYEQYF

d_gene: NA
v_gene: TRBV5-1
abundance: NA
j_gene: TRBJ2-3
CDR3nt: TGCGCCAGTGGGGCAGCGGTCTTCACAGATACGCAGTATTTT
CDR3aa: CASGAAVFTDTQYF

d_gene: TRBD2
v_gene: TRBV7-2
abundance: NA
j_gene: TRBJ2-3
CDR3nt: TGTGCCAGCAGCTCAGGACTAGTCAGACAAGGTGATACGCAGTATTTT
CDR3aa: CASSSGLVRQGDTQYF

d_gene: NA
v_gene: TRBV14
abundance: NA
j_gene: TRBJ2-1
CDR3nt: TGTGCCAGCAGCCACGGTCCAGCTGGTGAGCAGTTCTTC
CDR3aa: CASSHGPAGEQFF

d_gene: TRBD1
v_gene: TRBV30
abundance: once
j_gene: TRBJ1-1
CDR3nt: TGTGCCTGGGGCGGACAGGGAGGTACTGAAGCTTTCTTT
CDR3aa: CAWGGQGGTEAFF

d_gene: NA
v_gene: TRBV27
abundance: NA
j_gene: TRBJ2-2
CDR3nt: TGTGCCAGCAGCCTACACCGGGAGCTGTTTTTT
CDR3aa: CASSLHRELFF

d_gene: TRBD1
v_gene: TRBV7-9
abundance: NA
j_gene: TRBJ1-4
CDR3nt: TGTGCCAGCAGGGCTACGGGACAGGCTAATGAAAAACTGTTTTTT
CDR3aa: CASRATGQANEKLFF

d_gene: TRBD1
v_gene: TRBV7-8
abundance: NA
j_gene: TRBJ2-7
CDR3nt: TGTGCCAGCAGCTTAGCTTCTACTCGGTGGACAGGGAGGAATGCCTACGAGCAGTACTTC
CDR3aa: CASSLASTRWTGRNAYEQYF

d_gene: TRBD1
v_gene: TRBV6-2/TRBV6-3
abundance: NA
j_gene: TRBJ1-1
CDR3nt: TGTGCCAGCAGTTACTCAGGGACAGCGAACACTGAAGCTTTCTTT
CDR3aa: CASSYSGTANTEAFF

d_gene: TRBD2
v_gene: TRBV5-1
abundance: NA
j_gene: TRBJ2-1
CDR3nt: TGCGCCAGCAGCTTAAGGACTAGCGGGGGCAATGAGCAGTTCTTC
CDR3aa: CASSLRTSGGNEQFF

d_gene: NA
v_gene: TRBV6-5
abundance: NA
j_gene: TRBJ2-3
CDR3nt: TGTGCCACCCGAGAAGAGATCGGTCGCCGGCAGTATTTT
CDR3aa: CATREEIGRRQYF

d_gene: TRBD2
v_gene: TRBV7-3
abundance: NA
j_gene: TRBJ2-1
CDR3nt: TGTGCCAGCAGCCCTTTCCTAGCGGGGGTCAATGAGCAGTTCTTC
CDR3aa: CASSPFLAGVNEQFF

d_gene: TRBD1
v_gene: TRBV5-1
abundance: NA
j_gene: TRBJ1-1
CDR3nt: TGCGCCAGCAGCTTGGGTGACAGGGTTCGCGCTGAAGCTTTCTTT
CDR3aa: CASSLGDRVRAEAFF

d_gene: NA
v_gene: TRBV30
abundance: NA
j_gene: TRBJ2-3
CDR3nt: TGTGCCTGGAGTGTACGAGGAGATACGCAGTATTTT
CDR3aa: CAWSVRGDTQYF

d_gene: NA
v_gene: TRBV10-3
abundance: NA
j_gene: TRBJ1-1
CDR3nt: TGTGCCATCAGGGCGGGGGTGAACACTGAAGCTTTCTTT
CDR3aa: CAIRAGVNTEAFF

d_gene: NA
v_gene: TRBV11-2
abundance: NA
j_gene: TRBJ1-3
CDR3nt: TGTGCCAGCAGCTTAGGGGGCAACCCTGGAAACACCATATATTTT
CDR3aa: CASSLGGNPGNTIYF

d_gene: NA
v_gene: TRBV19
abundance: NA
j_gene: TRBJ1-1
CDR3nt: TGTGCCAGTAGCCCCGTGATGAACACTGAAGCTTTCTTT
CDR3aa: CASSPVMNTEAFF

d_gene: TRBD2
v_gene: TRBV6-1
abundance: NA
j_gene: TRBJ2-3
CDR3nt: TGTGCCAGCAGTGGGGGCGGGGGACGCGGAACAGATACGCAGTATTTT
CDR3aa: CASSGGGGRGTDTQYF

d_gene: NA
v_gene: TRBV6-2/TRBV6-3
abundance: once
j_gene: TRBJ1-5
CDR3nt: TGTGCCAGCAGTTACTGGTTCCCCAGCAATCAGCCCCAGCATTTT
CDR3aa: CASSYWFPSNQPQHF

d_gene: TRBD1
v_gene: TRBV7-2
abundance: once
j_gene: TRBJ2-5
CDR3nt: TGTGCCAGCAGCCTTTTTGGCCCCGGACAGGGAGAAGAGACCCAGTACTTC
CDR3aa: CASSLFGPGQGEETQYF

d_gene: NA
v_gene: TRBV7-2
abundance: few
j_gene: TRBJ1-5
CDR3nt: TGTGCCAGCAGCCGGGGGCCGGAATATAGCAATCAGCCCCAGCATTTT
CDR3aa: CASSRGPEYSNQPQHF

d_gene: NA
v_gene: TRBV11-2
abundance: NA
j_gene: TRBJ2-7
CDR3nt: TGTGCCAGCAGCTTAGCGGGTTACGAGCAGTACTTC
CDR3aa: CASSLAGYEQYF

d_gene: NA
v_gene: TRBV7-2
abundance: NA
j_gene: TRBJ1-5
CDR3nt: TGTGCCAGCAGCTCTCCGGGGGACGGCAATCAGCCCCAGCATTTT
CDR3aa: CASSSPGDGNQPQHF

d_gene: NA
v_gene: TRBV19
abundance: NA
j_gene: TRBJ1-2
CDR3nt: TGTGCCAGTGTTCCGGGGTTGACTGGCGGCTACACCTTC
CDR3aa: CASVPGLTGGYTF

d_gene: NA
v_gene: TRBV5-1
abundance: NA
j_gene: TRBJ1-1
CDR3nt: TGCGCCAGCAGCTTCGGTGTGTTAGGCAGGGGCCTGAACACTGAAGCTTTCTTT
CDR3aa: CASSFGVLGRGLNTEAFF

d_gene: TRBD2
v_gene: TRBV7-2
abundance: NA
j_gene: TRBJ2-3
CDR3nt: TGTGCCAGCACCCTGGTGGCGCGGGAGAGGTCAGATACGCAGTATTTT
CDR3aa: CASTLVARERSDTQYF

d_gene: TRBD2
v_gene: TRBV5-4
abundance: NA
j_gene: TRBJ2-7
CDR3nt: TGTGCCAGCAGCTTGGGCGGGGGTTTATACGAGCAGTACTTC
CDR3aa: CASSLGGGLYEQYF

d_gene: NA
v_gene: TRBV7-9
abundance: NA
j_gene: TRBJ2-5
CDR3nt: TGTGCCAGCACCCCACGGGGAGGACAAGAGACCCAGTACTTC
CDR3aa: CASTPRGGQETQYF

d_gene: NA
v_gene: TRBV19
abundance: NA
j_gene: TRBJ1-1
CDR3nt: TGTGCCAGTACAGCCCTAGGGGGGTTAAACACTGAAGCTTTCTTT
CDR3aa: CASTALGGLNTEAFF

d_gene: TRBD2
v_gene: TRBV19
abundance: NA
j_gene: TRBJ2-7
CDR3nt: TGTGCCAGTGGACTAGCGGGAGGGCCTAGCGAGCAGTACTTC
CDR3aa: CASGLAGGPSEQYF

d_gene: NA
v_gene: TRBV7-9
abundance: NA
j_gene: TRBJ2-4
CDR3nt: TGTGCCAGCACCCCACCAGGGGTATGGGACATTCAGTACTTC
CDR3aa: CASTPPGVWDIQYF

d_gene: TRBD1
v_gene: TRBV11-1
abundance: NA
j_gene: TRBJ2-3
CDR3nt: TGTGCCAGCAGCCTCCTTGACAGGGGCACAGATACGCAGTATTTT
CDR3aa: CASSLLDRGTDTQYF